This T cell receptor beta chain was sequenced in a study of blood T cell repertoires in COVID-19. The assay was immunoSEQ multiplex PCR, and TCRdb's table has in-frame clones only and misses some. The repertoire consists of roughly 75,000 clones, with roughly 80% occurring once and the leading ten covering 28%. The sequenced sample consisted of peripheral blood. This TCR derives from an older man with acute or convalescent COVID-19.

The CDR3 sequence: CASSSRDYNSPLHF. CDR3 sequence (DNA): TGTGCCAGCAGTTCCCGGGACTATAATTCACCCCTCCACTTT. V is TRBV6-5 and J is TRBJ1-6; no clear D. Trimming shortened V by 4 bases and J by 3 bases, and 7 bases separated the two germline ends. Germline V gives CDR1 MNHEY, CDR2 SVGAGI. The CDR3 has 14 amino acids.